This is a list of T cell receptor beta chains from one sample in a study of cytomegalovirus exposure and HLA in healthy donors. Measured with immunoSEQ multiplex PCR; TCRdb has only the in-frame clones, and not every one. The sample records under 100,000 clones, 60% to 85% being singletons. Source material: PBMCs. The source is a man between 18 and 35 years old in good health and CMV-seropositive. Each CDR3 is given with its conserved first and last residue. D genes are given only for firm matches. The size of a clone is reported for some rows only, either as once, few or many, or as a class for expanded clones.

clone_size	d_call	v_call	j_call	cdr3_aa	cdr3_nt
once	-	TRBV5-6	TRBJ1-1	CASSLRLGPAFF	TGTGCCAGCAGCTTGCGGCTGGGGCCAGCTTTCTTT
-	-	TRBV7-8	TRBJ1-1	CASSLGRMNTEAFF	TGTGCCAGCAGCTTAGGCAGGATGAACACTGAAGCTTTCTTT
-	-	TRBV29-1	TRBJ1-5	CSVADKNQPQHF	TGCAGCGTCGCTGACAAGAATCAGCCCCAGCATTTT
few	-	TRBV2	TRBJ1-5	CASRGQSNQPQHF	TGTGCCAGCAGAGGACAGAGCAATCAGCCCCAGCATTTT
-	TRBD1	TRBV19	TRBJ1-2	CASSILRDRRNYGYTF	TGTGCCAGTAGTATCCTCCGGGACAGGAGGAACTATGGCTACACCTTC
-	TRBD1	TRBV9	TRBJ1-1	CASSVTGGTEAFF	TGTGCCAGCAGCGTTACAGGGGGCACTGAAGCTTTCTTT
-	TRBD2	TRBV10-3	TRBJ2-6	CAISESRLAGPPSGFSGANVLTF	TGTGCCATCAGTGAGTCGCGGCTAGCGGGCCCTCCGTCCGGTTTTTCTGGGGCCAACGTCCTGACTTTC
-	TRBD1	TRBV28	TRBJ2-2	CARQGAPRELFF	TGTGCCAGACAGGGGGCTCCCCGGGAGCTGTTTTTT
-	-	TRBV29-1	TRBJ1-5	CSVELTADQPQHF	TGCAGCGTTGAACTAACAGCCGATCAGCCCCAGCATTTT
-	-	TRBV5-4	TRBJ2-1	CASSLRTAYNEQFF	TGTGCCAGCAGCTTGAGGACAGCGTACAATGAGCAGTTCTTC
-	-	TRBV6-5	TRBJ1-4	CASSYLNGNEKLFF	TGTGCCAGCAGTTACTTGAACGGTAATGAAAAACTGTTTTTT
-	-	TRBV5-1	TRBJ2-2	CASSIQDSGELFF	TGCGCCAGCAGCATCCAGGATTCGGGGGAGCTGTTTTTT
few	-	TRBV29-1	TRBJ2-7	CSVERSNEQYF	TGCAGCGTTGAGAGGAGTAACGAGCAGTACTTC
-	-	TRBV10-2	TRBJ1-2	CASSEQGTYGYTF	TGCGCCAGCAGTGAACAGGGAACTTATGGCTACACCTTC
-	-	TRBV7-8	TRBJ1-1	CASSLERATEAFF	TGTGCCAGCAGCTTAGAGAGGGCAACTGAAGCTTTCTTT
-	TRBD2	TRBV14	TRBJ2-7	CASQLAGGAYEQYF	TGTGCCAGCCAACTAGCGGGAGGGGCCTACGAGCAGTACTTC
-	TRBD2	TRBV5-1	TRBJ2-5	CASWTSGQETQYF	TGCGCCAGCTGGACTAGCGGCCAAGAGACCCAGTACTTC
-	-	TRBV27	TRBJ1-5	CASSLFESQPQHF	TGTGCCAGCAGTTTATTCGAGTCCCAGCCCCAGCATTTT
-	-	TRBV5-4	TRBJ1-3	CASSDSTGTISGNTIYF	TGTGCCAGCAGCGACTCGACAGGAACCATTTCTGGAAACACCATATATTTT
-	TRBD1	TRBV10-3	TRBJ2-7	CAIRMTGAYEQYF	TGTGCCATCAGGATGACAGGGGCCTACGAGCAGTACTTC
-	-	TRBV7-9	TRBJ2-3	CASSFDSLRDTQYF	TGTGCCAGCAGCTTTGACAGCCTGAGGGATACGCAGTATTTT
-	-	TRBV14	TRBJ2-7	CASSQERGWGYHEQYF	TGTGCCAGCAGCCAAGAGAGAGGGTGGGGTTACCACGAGCAGTACTTC
-	-	TRBV28	TRBJ1-1	CASSLWREGTEAFF	TGTGCCAGCAGCCTCTGGAGAGAGGGCACTGAAGCTTTCTTT
-	TRBD2	TRBV9	TRBJ2-1	CASSALAGGLYNEQFF	TGTGCCAGCAGCGCCCTAGCGGGAGGATTATACAATGAGCAGTTCTTC
-	TRBD1	TRBV28	TRBJ1-1	CASSGDRRGNTEAFF	TGTGCCAGCAGTGGGGACAGACGGGGGAACACTGAAGCTTTCTTT
once	TRBD2	TRBV29-1	TRBJ2-1	CSAGTSGKYNEQFF	TGCAGCGCAGGGACTAGCGGGAAATACAATGAGCAGTTCTTC
once	TRBD1	TRBV12-5	TRBJ2-1	CASGPGQDNEQFF	TGTGCTAGTGGACCGGGACAGGACAATGAGCAGTTCTTC
-	-	TRBV6-5	TRBJ1-5	CASSYDSSSNQPQHF	TGTGCCAGCAGTTACGATAGCAGTAGCAATCAGCCCCAGCATTTT
once	TRBD2	TRBV14	TRBJ2-7	CASSRGTSGTTYEQYF	TGTGCCAGCAGCCGAGGGACTAGCGGGACTACCTACGAGCAGTACTTC
few	TRBD1	TRBV5-6	TRBJ1-1	CASSRGQGLNTEAFF	TGTGCCAGCAGCAGAGGACAGGGCTTGAACACTGAAGCTTTCTTT
-	-	TRBV19	TRBJ2-7	CASRVLQGTHFEQYF	TGTGCCAGTAGGGTCTTACAAGGGACTCATTTCGAGCAGTACTTC
-	-	TRBV10-3	TRBJ2-1	CATAPWERLNEQFF	TGTGCCACAGCCCCTTGGGAGCGGCTCAATGAGCAGTTCTTC
-	-	TRBV28	TRBJ1-5	CASSLTDSNQPQHF	TGTGCCAGCAGTTTGACAGATAGCAATCAGCCCCAGCATTTT
-	TRBD2	TRBV9	TRBJ2-5	CASSRAGAVETQYF	TGTGCCAGCAGTAGAGCGGGAGCGGTAGAGACCCAGTACTTC
-	-	TRBV14	TRBJ1-2	CASSQEAGNYGYTF	TGTGCCAGCAGCCAAGAGGCAGGCAACTATGGCTACACCTTC
-	TRBD1	TRBV6-4	TRBJ2-7	CARGPGQGDEQYF	TGTGCCAGAGGTCCGGGACAGGGGGACGAGCAGTACTTC